The 3 T cell receptor beta chains below come from one sample, sequenced in a study of cytomegalovirus exposure and HLA in healthy donors. Both 60 Vbeta primers and 13 Jbeta primers went into the PCR. Repertoires were generated with immunoSEQ multiplex PCR, while TCRdb's copy carries only in-frame clones and drops some. The sample carries about 100,000 clones, over 75% recorded once. The sequenced sample was PBMCs. These receptors were obtained from a male donor in good health and CMV-seronegative.

The DNA for the CDR3 is TGTGCCAGCAGCTTAGGGACTCTTAATGAGCAGTTCTTC. Its translation is CASSLGTLNEQFF. V gene TRBV7-2 combines with J gene TRBJ2-1; TRBD2 is a possible D gene (5 bases). Germline assignment: CDR1 SGHTA and CDR2 FQGNSA. The CDR3 loop spans 13 amino acids. Trimming took 1 base from V and 7 from J, leaving 8 bases between them.

This clone was seen a few times. The chain is built from TRBV7-6 and TRBJ2-7; 8 nucleotides line up with TRBD2. This CDR3 is 16 amino acids long. From germline, CDR1 is SGHVS and CDR2 FNYEAQ. V dropped 1 base and J dropped 4; count of bases not matched to a gene: 9. For the CDR3, the DNA is TGTGCCAGCAGCTTAGGCGCCGGGACTAGTGCATACGAGCAGTACTTC. This gives the protein CASSLGAGTSAYEQYF.

The J gene is TRBJ2-7, the V gene TRBV7-4; D is possibly TRBD1 (6 bases). In germline, CDR1 is SGHVT, CDR2 SQSDAQ. The ends were cut back, 1 base at V and 4 bases at J, with 14 bases in the middle. The length of the CDR3 is 15 residues. CDR3 in DNA: TGTGCCAGCAGCTTAGTCTCCCGACAGGAATACGAGCAGTACTTC. This codes for CASSLVSRQEYEQYF.